This T cell receptor beta chain was obtained from a study of chemoradiotherapy in HPV16-positive cancers. For the study at large: Functional T-cell assays on a couple of HPV16-positive patients' cells defined candidate HPV-specific clones and common TCR motifs.

As to this clone: As yet, its antigen is unknown.

Points from the study as a whole: Candidate HPV-specific clones and E7-related TCR motifs grew in tumor during treatment.

CDR1 SGHTA and CDR2 FQGNSA come from the germline V gene. The V end lost 5 bases, the J end lost 6 bases, and 11 bases lay between the germline ends. The CDR3 is 13 residues long. The data were produced by immunoSEQ multiplex PCR, yet TCRdb's version contains in-frame clones alone and is incomplete. Of around 13,000 clones in the sample, around two thirds were seen once. Sampling was carried out from a patient who underwent chemoradiotherapy. This clonotype was obtained from a human donor with HPV-associated anogenital cancer. This chain uses TRBV7-2 with TRBJ2-1, with D tentatively TRBD2 (5 bases). The CDR3 region is CASSKLVPNEQFF. DNA of the CDR3: TGTGCCAGCAGCAAACTAGTTCCCAATGAGCAGTTCTTC.